This TCR beta chain derives from a study of patients and donors after allogeneic stem cell transplantation. TCRdb analysed the RT-PCR reads with MiXCR anew, one entry per CDR3 protein. The sample shows 95,000 to 120,000 distinct CDR3 sequences, approximately 40% of them seen only once. The source of this sequence is a human donor who was either an allogeneic HSCT recipient or a stem cell or donor lymphocyte infusion donor (not recorded which). It is not recorded whose cells these are; they may come from a transplant donor. The sequenced sample consisted of blood, either unsorted or a sorted T cell fraction (not recorded which).

In nucleotides, the CDR3 is TGTGCCAGCAGCGTAGGAGGCAGGGGGCTTGTGACCCAGTACTTC. Amino acid sequence: CASSVGGRGLVTQYF. The chain joins TRBV9 to TRBJ2-5; 8 bases are a match to TRBD1. With V trimmed by 0 bases and J by 7 bases, 8 bases remained unmatched. The CDR3 consists of 15 residues. Looked up from germline, CDR1 is SGDLS and CDR2 is YYNGEE.